The sample holds a few counts of the clone carrying this TCR beta chain. Its specificity is unknown. This entry comes from a study of early T cells in non-severe SARS-CoV-2 infection. As for the study in general: Bulk RNA from unsorted whole blood was sequenced; chains were unpaired.

Whole-study findings and limits: A preference for anti-spike CD8 responses marked VDJdb matching, which missed private and CD4 specificities.

Unique molecular identifiers tagged individual cDNA molecules. TCRdb reanalysed the 5' RACE reads using MiXCR and keeps one entry per CDR3 protein. The data contain nearly 70,000 distinct CDR3 sequences, approximately 4.6% of them singletons. Source: whole blood, taken at baseline. This receptor was obtained from an adult who was a healthcare worker with PCR-confirmed SARS-CoV-2 infection or an uninfected control (not recorded which). The donor label of this sample is uncertain.

This chain's CDR3 is CASSVPPLGLGQNTQYF. The CDR3 DNA reads as TGTGCCAGCAGCGTGCCCCCACTGGGACTCGGACAAAATACGCAGTATTTT. V gene TRBV9 combines with J gene TRBJ2-3; D may be TRBD2 (6 bases). V shed 2 bases and J shed 7 bases, with 23 bases lying between them. The CDR3 loop spans 17 amino acids. Germline CDR1 is SGDLS and CDR2 is YYNGEE.